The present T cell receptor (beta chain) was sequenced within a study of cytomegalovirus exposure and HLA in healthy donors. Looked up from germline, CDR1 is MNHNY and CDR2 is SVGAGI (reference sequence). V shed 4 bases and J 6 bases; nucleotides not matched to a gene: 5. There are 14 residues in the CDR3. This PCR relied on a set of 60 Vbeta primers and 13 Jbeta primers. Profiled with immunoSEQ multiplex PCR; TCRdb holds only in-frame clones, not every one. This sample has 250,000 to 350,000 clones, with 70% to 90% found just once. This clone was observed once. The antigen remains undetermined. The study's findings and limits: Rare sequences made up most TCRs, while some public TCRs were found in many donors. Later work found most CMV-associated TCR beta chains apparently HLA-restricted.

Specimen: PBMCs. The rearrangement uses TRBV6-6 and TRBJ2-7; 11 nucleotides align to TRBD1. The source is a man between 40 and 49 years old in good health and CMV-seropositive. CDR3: CASSSGQGVSEQYF. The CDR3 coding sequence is TGTGCCAGCAGTTCGGGACAGGGGGTCTCCGAGCAGTACTTC.